These T cell receptor beta chains were read from a single sample in a study of control samples from healthy donors and cancer patients. TCRdb's table, derived via immunoSEQ multiplex PCR, lists solely in-frame clones and lacks some. The sample includes 100,000 to 150,000 clones, roughly nine tenths of them seen just once. Sequencing was performed on PBMCs. These receptors were taken from a man aged 50 to 59 with head and neck cancer. Each CDR3 is given without its conserved first and last residue. Some rows mark clone size as missing; the rest say once, few, many or name a class of expanded clone.

abundance,v_gene,j_gene,CDR3aa
NA,TRBV5-5,TRBJ1-1,ASSSYRDSNTEAF
NA,TRBV18,TRBJ1-1,ASSPPGYTNTEAF
NA,TRBV10-3,TRBJ2-3,AISAGSTDTQY
NA,TRBV7-9,TRBJ1-1,ASSTGTGLTEAF
NA,TRBV30,TRBJ1-2,AWRETGGLSGYT
once,TRBV18,TRBJ2-1,ASSPPSGVPNEQF
NA,TRBV24-1,TRBJ1-5,ATSDSGTNQPQH
NA,TRBV5-1,TRBJ1-6,ASQALAFSNSPLH
few,TRBV6-5,TRBJ2-1,ASSNSGRAYNEQF
NA,TRBV6-5,TRBJ2-6,ASSSPGSGANVLT
NA,TRBV30,TRBJ1-2,AWNNGGRYGYT
NA,TRBV6-1,TRBJ2-7,ASSEGRRSSYEQY
NA,TRBV7-9,TRBJ2-1,ASSFTGDVNEQF
NA,TRBV5-4,TRBJ2-7,ASSLGLAGTISYEQY
NA,TRBV5-4,TRBJ2-3,ASSLALRDTQY